This T cell receptor (beta chain) was captured by sequencing in a study of Ad26.COV2.S vaccination and SARS-CoV-2 variants. Sequencing used immunoSEQ multiplex PCR; TCRdb keeps in-frame clones, though not all of them. The data contain around 500,000 clones, roughly nine tenths of them singletons. As for treatment: around 19 received Ad26.COV2.S at low or high dose, single or two shots; roughly five received placebo; per-sample allocation not given. Specimens were obtained on day 63 following the first vaccine or placebo injection. The CDR3 covers 13 residues. Trimming pared 3 bases from V and 4 bases from J, leaving 7 bases between. The sample holds one count of this clone. Other nucleotide sequences from this sample produce the same CDR3.

This sequence originates from a person between 18 and 65 years old who received the Ad26.COV2.S COVID-19 vaccine or a placebo. The gene calls are TRBV12-3 or TRBV12-4 and TRBJ1-5; tentative D call: TRBD1 (5 bases). This specimen was peripheral blood, taken in a trial of Ad26.COV2.S vaccine versus placebo. CDR3 region: CASSFGGNQPQHF. The CDR3 DNA reads TGTGCCAGCAGTTTCGGGGGAAATCAGCCCCAGCATTTT.